This T cell receptor (beta chain) emerged from a study of blood T cell repertoires in COVID-19. The overall study: The samples span acute and convalescent COVID-19 from the United States, Italy and Spain. T cells, B-cell-depleted T cells, or PBMCs provided the cDNA or gDNA that served as material.

With 3 bases removed from V and 0 bases from J, the gap between germline ends came to 8 bases. The CDR3 is 14 residues long. CDR1 is SEHNR and CDR2 is FQNEAQ in the germline V gene (reference sequence). The table lists this clone with a count of one. Source study methods: Cell counts per sample came from amplifying reference gene primers. Sequencing used immunoSEQ multiplex PCR; TCRdb keeps in-frame clones, though not all of them. V and J calls and clone size are given by that table; D and trimming were obtained from the DNA. The table shows about 180,000 clones, with approximately 83% occurring only once.

The chain uses TRBV7-9 and TRBJ1-2; D unresolved. Sequencing input: peripheral blood. This TCR was sampled from a human donor with active or convalescent COVID-19. The donor label of this sample is uncertain. This CDR3 reads CASSFTETNYGYTF. Written as DNA, the CDR3 is TGTGCCAGCAGCTTCACTGAAACTAACTATGGCTACACCTTC.